This TCR beta chain was identified during a study of T cells in Graves' hyperthyroidism and ophthalmopathy. Study-wide findings and caveats: With a median lead of 6.5 months before onset, the model predicted ophthalmopathy.

Trimming shortened V by 0 bases and J by 3 bases, and 8 bases separated the two germline ends. The CDR3 is 14 residues long. This clonotype has at least ten counts. Its specificity is unknown. RNA transcripts provided the source from which TCR beta CDR3 regions were amplified. First-round RT-PCR of the TCR CDR3 relied on the HTBI primer set. From the multiplex PCR reads, TCRdb called clonotypes with MiXCR, one entry per CDR3 protein. The sample comprises around 610,000 distinct CDR3 sequences, over 12% of which are singletons, and around 4% rests with the top ten. The cohort's ophthalmopathy patients, a group with duration under 3 months, had a Clinical Activity Score of at least 3 and a NOSPECS grade of at least 4.

The chain employs TRBV12-3 or TRBV12-4 and TRBJ2-5; D is unclear. The receptor comes from a woman in her 40s with Graves' ophthalmopathy. Input material: blood. The CDR3 coding sequence is TGTGCCAGCAGTTTAGCAAACTTAAAAGAGACCCAGTACTTC. Translation gives CASSLANLKETQYF.